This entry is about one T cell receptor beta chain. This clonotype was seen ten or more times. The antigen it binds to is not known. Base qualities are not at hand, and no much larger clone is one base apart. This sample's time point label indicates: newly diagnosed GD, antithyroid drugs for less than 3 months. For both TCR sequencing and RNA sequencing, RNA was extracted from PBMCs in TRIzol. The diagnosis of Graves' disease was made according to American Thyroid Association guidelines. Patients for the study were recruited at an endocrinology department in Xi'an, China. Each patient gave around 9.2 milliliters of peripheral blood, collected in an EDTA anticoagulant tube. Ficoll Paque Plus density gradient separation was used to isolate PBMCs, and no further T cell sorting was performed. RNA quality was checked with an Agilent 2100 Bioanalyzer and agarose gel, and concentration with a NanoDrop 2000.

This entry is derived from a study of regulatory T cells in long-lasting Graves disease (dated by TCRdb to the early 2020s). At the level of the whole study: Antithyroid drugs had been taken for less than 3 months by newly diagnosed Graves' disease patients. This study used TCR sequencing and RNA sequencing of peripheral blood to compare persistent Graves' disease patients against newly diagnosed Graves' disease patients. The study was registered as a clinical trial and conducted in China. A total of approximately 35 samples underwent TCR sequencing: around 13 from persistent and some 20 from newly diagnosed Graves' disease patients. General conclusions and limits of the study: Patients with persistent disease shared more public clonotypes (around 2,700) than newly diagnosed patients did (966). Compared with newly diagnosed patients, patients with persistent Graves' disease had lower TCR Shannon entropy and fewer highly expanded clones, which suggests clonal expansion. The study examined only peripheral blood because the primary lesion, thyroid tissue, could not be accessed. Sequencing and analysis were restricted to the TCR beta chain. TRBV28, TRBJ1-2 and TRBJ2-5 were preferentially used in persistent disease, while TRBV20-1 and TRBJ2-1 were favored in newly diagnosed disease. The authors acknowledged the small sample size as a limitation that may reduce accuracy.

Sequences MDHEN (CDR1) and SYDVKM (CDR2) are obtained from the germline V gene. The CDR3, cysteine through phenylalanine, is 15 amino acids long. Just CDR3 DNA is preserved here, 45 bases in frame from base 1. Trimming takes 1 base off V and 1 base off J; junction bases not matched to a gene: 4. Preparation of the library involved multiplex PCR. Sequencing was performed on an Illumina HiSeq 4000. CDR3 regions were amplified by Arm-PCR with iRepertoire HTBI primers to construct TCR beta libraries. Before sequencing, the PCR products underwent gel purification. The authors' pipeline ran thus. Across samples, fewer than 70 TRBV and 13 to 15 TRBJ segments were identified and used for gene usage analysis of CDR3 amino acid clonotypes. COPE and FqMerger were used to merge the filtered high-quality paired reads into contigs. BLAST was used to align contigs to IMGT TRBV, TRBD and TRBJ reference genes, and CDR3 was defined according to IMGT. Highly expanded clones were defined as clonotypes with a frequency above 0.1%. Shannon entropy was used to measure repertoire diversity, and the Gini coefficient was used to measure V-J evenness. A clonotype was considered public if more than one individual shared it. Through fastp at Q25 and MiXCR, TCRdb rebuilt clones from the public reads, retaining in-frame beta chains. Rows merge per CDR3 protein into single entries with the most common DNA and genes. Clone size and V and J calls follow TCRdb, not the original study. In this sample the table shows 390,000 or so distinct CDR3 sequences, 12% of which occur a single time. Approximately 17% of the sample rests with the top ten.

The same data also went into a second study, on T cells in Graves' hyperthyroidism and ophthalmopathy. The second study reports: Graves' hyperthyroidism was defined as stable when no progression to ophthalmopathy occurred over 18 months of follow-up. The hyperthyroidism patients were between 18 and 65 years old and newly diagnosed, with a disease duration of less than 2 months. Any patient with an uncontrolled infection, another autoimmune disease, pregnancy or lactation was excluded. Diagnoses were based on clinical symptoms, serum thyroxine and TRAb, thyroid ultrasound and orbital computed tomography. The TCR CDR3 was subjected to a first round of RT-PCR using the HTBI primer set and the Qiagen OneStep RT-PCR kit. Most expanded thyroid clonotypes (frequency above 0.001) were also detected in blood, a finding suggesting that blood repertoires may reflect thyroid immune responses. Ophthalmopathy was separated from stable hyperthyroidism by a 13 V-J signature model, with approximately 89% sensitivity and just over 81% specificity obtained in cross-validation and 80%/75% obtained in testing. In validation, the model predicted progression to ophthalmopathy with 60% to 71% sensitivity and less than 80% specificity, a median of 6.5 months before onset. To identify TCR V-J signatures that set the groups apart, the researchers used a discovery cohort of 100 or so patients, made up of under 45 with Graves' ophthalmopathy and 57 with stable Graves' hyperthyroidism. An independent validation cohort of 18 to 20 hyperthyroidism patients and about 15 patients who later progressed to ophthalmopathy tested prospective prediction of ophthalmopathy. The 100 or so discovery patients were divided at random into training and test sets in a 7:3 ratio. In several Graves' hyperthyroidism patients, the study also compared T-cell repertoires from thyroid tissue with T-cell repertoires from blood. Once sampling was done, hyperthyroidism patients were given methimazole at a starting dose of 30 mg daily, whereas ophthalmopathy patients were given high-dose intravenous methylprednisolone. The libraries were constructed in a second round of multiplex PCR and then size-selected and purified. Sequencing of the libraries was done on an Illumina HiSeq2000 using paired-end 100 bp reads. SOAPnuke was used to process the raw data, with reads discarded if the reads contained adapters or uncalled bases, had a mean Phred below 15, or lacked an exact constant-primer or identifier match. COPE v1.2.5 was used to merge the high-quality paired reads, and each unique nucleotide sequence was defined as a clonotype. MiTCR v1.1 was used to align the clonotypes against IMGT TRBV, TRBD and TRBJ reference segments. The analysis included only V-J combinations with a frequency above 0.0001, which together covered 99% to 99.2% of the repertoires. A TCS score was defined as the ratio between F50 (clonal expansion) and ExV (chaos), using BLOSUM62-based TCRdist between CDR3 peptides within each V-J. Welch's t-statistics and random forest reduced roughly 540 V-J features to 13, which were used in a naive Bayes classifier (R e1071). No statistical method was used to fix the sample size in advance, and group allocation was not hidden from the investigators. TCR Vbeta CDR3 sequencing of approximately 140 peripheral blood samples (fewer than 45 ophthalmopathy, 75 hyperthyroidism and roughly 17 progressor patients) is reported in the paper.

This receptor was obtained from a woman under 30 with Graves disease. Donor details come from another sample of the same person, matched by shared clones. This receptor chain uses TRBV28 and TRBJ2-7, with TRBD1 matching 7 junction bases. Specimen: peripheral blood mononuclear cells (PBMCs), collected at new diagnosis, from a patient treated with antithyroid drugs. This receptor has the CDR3 CASSLLGQLSYEQYF. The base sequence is TGTGCCAGCAGTTTATTGGGACAGTTATCCTACGAGCAGTACTTC.